The rows below give T cell receptor beta chains drawn from one sample of a study of blood T cell repertoires in COVID-19. The method was immunoSEQ multiplex PCR; TCRdb's version includes in-frame clones alone and lacks a portion of them. The sample comprises some 110,000 clones, 65% to 85% of which are singletons, and 4% to 5.5% rests with the top ten. The sample taken for sequencing was peripheral blood. Every receptor here comes from a woman in her 70s with acute or convalescent COVID-19. CDR3s include the opening cysteine and the closing phenylalanine or tryptophan. Fields, in order: V gene, CDR3 protein.

v_gene: TRBV30; CDR3aa: CAWAGGLYQPQHF
v_gene: TRBV7-2; CDR3aa: CASSVQGPGASQPQHF
v_gene: TRBV6-5; CDR3aa: CASTRLRDTEAFF
v_gene: TRBV7-2; CDR3aa: CASSLDGGGYGYTF
v_gene: TRBV3-1/TRBV3-2; CDR3aa: CASSPGSAGGQETQYF
v_gene: TRBV7-2; CDR3aa: CASSLARGNTEAFF
v_gene: TRBV12-3/TRBV12-4; CDR3aa: CASSREQNTEAFF
v_gene: TRBV24-1; CDR3aa: CATSASRTGGTYNEQFF
v_gene: TRBV2; CDR3aa: CASSLTGGSGNTIYF
v_gene: TRBV19; CDR3aa: CASSILGQGAGGYTF
v_gene: TRBV19; CDR3aa: CASSSTGISGNTIYF
v_gene: TRBV6-6; CDR3aa: CASSDQGSGNQPQHF
v_gene: TRBV7-2; CDR3aa: CASSLGDRKTQYF
v_gene: TRBV19; CDR3aa: CASSRLGNTIYF
v_gene: TRBV7-2; CDR3aa: CASSLDRGRGKLFF
v_gene: TRBV5-4; CDR3aa: CASSLDSNYGYTF
v_gene: TRBV29-1; CDR3aa: CSVGASGGLQETQYF
v_gene: TRBV6-6; CDR3aa: CASSISGGPTDTQYF
v_gene: TRBV11-3; CDR3aa: CASSSKIMDYTDTQYF
v_gene: TRBV5-1; CDR3aa: CASSPWTSRFYNEQFF
v_gene: TRBV27; CDR3aa: CASSLRGLGGNTIYF
v_gene: TRBV19; CDR3aa: CASVTGGTNEKLFF